This T cell receptor (beta chain) was captured in a study of T cell changes during pregnancy in multiple sclerosis. CDR1 is MNHNS, CDR2 SASEGT, per germline. V lost 6 bases and J 3 bases, leaving 14 bases between the germline ends. CDR3 length: 15 amino acids. Profiled with immunoSEQ multiplex PCR; TCRdb holds only in-frame clones, not every one. This table has about 27,000 clones, around nine tenths appearing once. The receptor comes from a female donor with multiple sclerosis, enrolled in a pregnancy study. J is TRBJ1-4 and V is TRBV6-1; possibly TRBD1 for D (5 bases). The sequencing used CD8+ T cells from peripheral blood mononuclear cells, collected in the second trimester of pregnancy. DNA of the CDR3: TGTGCCAGCAGATGGAGGGGTACCCCTAATGAAAAACTGTTTTTT. Translated: CASRWRGTPNEKLFF.